This TCR beta chain appears in the sequencing data of a study of graft-versus-host responses after intestinal transplantation. The study, taken as a whole, reports: Early declines in HvG clones that occurred post-transplant were associated with peak circulating GvH clone levels.

The V end lost 0 bases, the J end lost 8 bases, and 13 bases lay between the germline ends. Germline CDR1 reads MNHEY; CDR2 reads SVGAGI. The CDR3 is 15 residues long. The method was immunoSEQ multiplex PCR; TCRdb's version includes in-frame clones alone and lacks a portion of them. The data show 70,000 to 95,000 clones, about 93% seen once. Comments on this clone: Its cognate antigen is unknown.

The chain links TRBV6-5 to TRBJ1-4; possibly TRBD1 for D (5 bases). This specimen was unstimulated CD8+ T cells sorted from spleen or lymph node cells, taken before transplant. This TCR came from a human donor who was the organ donor for an intestinal transplant. CDR3 amino acids: CASSYSGLRTEKLFF. CDR3 DNA sequence: TGTGCCAGCAGTTACTCGGGACTCCGAACGGAAAAACTGTTTTTT.